These 21 T cell receptor beta chains were sequenced from one sample in a study of blood T cell repertoires in COVID-19. Repertoires were generated with immunoSEQ multiplex PCR, while TCRdb's copy carries only in-frame clones and drops some. In the table there are hundreds of thousands of clones, approximately 90% of which are singletons. The material sequenced was peripheral blood. The source is a man between 18 and 35 years old with COVID-19, enrolled during active disease.

The chain combines TRBV10-3 with TRBJ1-1; D is undetermined. V gave up 4 bases and J gave up 1 base, with 7 bases separating them. Germline lookup yields CDR1 ENHRY and CDR2 SYGVKD. CDR3 length: 13 residues. As DNA, the CDR3 is TGTGCCATCAGTGCCAGTCAGAACACTGAAGCTTTCTTT. Its protein product is CAISASQNTEAFF.

The V gene is TRBV6-4, the J gene TRBJ2-3; 9 bases fit TRBD1. The CDR3 consists of 15 residues. Germline-derived CDR1 and CDR2 are MRHNA and SNTAGT. V shed 6 bases, J shed 0 bases, and the junction held 4 bases outside the gene matches. The DNA of the CDR3 is TGTGCCAGCAGCCCCGACAGGGGGAGCACAGATACGCAGTATTTT. Amino acids: CASSPDRGSTDTQYF.

The chain combines TRBV11-3 with TRBJ2-2; no clear D gene. Between the trimmed V and J ends, which lost 0 bases and 0 bases, there was a span of 14 bases. From germline, CDR1 is SGHNT and CDR2 YENEEA. This CDR3 region has 18 residues. The CDR3 reads CASSLDLGLLSNTGELFF. In DNA, the CDR3 is TGTGCCAGCAGCTTAGATCTCGGTTTGCTTTCGAACACCGGGGAGCTGTTTTTT.

This clone was seen only once. V gene TRBV15 combines with J gene TRBJ2-3, with 9 bases matching TRBD2. Looked up from germline, CDR1 is LNHNV and CDR2 is YYDKDF (reference sequence). The J segment lost 5 bases and the V segment lost 5 bases, leaving 14 bases of the junction unmatched. The CDR3 extends over 17 amino acids. The CDR3 DNA reads TGTGCCACCAGCCCCAACTTGGGAGTAGCGGGAGAAGATACGCAGTATTTT. It translates to CATSPNLGVAGEDTQYF.

This rearrangement joins TRBV5-1 to TRBJ2-1, with TRBD1 matching over 9 bases. Germline values: CDR1 SGHRS, CDR2 YFSETQ. CDR3 length: 17 amino acids. Trimming cost V 0 bases and J 0 bases; bases outside gene matches: 4. The CDR3 is CASSLEQGAFSYNEQFF. The CDR3 DNA is TGCGCCAGCAGCTTGGAACAGGGGGCTTTCTCCTACAATGAGCAGTTCTTC.

The chain has TRBV5-1 and TRBJ2-1; 11 nucleotides agree with TRBD1. The CDR3 has 15 residues. CDR1 is SGHRS, CDR2 YFSETQ, per germline. The J segment lost 3 bases and the V segment lost 4 bases, leaving 3 bases of the junction unmatched. The DNA of the CDR3 is TGCGCCAGCAGCAGGACAGGGGGCATCTACAATGAGCAGTTCTTC. Protein: CASSRTGGIYNEQFF.

The chain joins TRBV19 to TRBJ1-2, with unresolved D. The CDR3 has 11 residues. Germline V gene sequence: CDR1 LNHDA, CDR2 SQIVND (reference sequence). Trimming took 10 bases from V and 4 from J, leaving 10 bases between them. DNA of the CDR3: TGTGCCACCAACCCCGGCTATGGCTACACCTTC. This sequence encodes CATNPGYGYTF.

This clone was detected only once. The chain recombines TRBV5-1 with TRBJ2-5; the D is unclear. Germline V gene sequence: CDR1 SGHRS, CDR2 YFSETQ. V shed 7 bases and J shed 2 bases, with 12 bases lying between them. This CDR3 comprises 13 residues. DNA for the CDR3: TGCGCCAGCTCCCCCCGGGTTCAAGAGACCCAGTACTTC. Protein product: CASSPRVQETQYF.

The chain combines TRBV11-1 with TRBJ2-1; D may be TRBD1 (6 bases). Germline V CDR1 and CDR2: SGHAT, FQDESV (reference sequence). V was shortened by 2 bases and J by 3 bases, with 11 bases between the two germline ends. The CDR3 spans 15 residues. The CDR3 nucleotides are TGTGCCAGCAGCTTAATAGGGACACTCTACAATGAGCAGTTCTTC. Protein: CASSLIGTLYNEQFF.

This sequence joins TRBV12-3 or TRBV12-4 and TRBJ2-1; D uncertain. The V end lost 6 bases, the J end lost 8 bases, and 8 bases lay between the germline ends. The CDR3 loop spans 11 amino acids. Here the CDR3 reads CASSMSHEQFF. The CDR3 DNA reads TGTGCCAGCAGCATGAGTCATGAGCAGTTCTTC.

This clone came up a few times. The CDR3, as DNA: TGTGCCAGCAGTGACTCTGAGGGGGCCTATACGCAGTATTTT. Encoded protein: CASSDSEGAYTQYF. The V gene is TRBV6-4, the J gene TRBJ2-3; 7 positions agree with TRBD1. The CDR3 has 14 amino acids. Germline V gene data show CDR1 as MRHNA and CDR2 as SNTAGT. V shed 0 bases and J 7 bases; nucleotides not matched to a gene: 4.

With regard to this clone: Given a much more abundant clone one base away, this may be a read error. This sequence joins TRBV6-5 and TRBJ1-2, with 9 bases aligning to TRBD1. The CDR3 has 14 amino acids. The germline V gene encodes CDR1 MNHEY and CDR2 SVGAGI. V gave up 6 bases and J gave up 2 bases; unmatched junction bases: 4. CDR3 in DNA: TGTGCCAGCAGCCAAGGGACAGGGAACTATGGCTACACCTTC. The encoded protein is CASSQGTGNYGYTF.

The rearrangement links TRBV24-1 to TRBJ1-5, with unresolved D. Germline V gene data show CDR1 as KGHDR and CDR2 as SFDVKD. The V end was cut by 4 bases, the J end by 0 bases, with 3 bases between. This CDR3 region has 13 residues. The CDR3 here is CATSDYSNQPQHF. In nucleotides, the CDR3 is TGTGCCACCAGTGACTATAGCAATCAGCCCCAGCATTTT.

V usage is TRBV5-1 and J usage is TRBJ2-6; no firm D call. V lost 0 bases and J lost 4, with 5 bases in between. The CDR3 runs to 14 residues. Germline V lookup: CDR1 SGHRS, CDR2 YFSETQ. The CDR3 region is CASSLGPGANVLTF. In DNA, the CDR3 is TGCGCCAGCAGCTTGGGGCCCGGGGCCAACGTCCTGACTTTC.

Remarks on this clone: Mismatch with germline at one junction end may stem from a read error. The chain joins TRBV6-1 to TRBJ2-7; D possibly corresponds to TRBD2 (6 bases). The CDR3 spans 14 residues. The V gene's germline CDR1 is MNHNS and CDR2 SASEGT. The CDR3 region has the DNA TGTGCCAGCGGTGAATATGGAGGGCCCTACGAGCAGTACTTC. Protein sequence: CASGEYGGPYEQYF.

The V gene is TRBV15, the J gene TRBJ1-2, with 10 bases lining up with TRBD1. CDR1 is LNHNV, CDR2 YYDKDF, per germline (reference sequence). V lost 1 base and J lost 1; bases outside the gene matches: 0. The CDR3 sequence is 15 residues long. CDR3 coding DNA: TGTGCCACCAGCAGAGGGACAGGGGGTAACTATGGCTACACCTTC. It is translated as CATSRGTGGNYGYTF.

CDR3 nucleotide sequence: TGTGCCAGCAGCAGCCGAGGGTCCGAGCAGTACTTC. Amino acids: CASSSRGSEQYF. This rearrangement joins TRBV7-9 to TRBJ2-7, with D possibly TRBD2 on 5 matching bases. The CDR3 loop spans 12 amino acids. Trimming took off 5 bases at V and 6 bases at J, with 11 bases between the two ends. Germline-derived CDR1 and CDR2 are SEHNR and FQNEAQ (reference sequence).

This chain links TRBV24-1 with TRBJ2-3, with D possibly TRBD1 on 5 matching bases. The CDR3 loop spans 15 amino acids. The V end was cut by 9 bases, the J end by 3 bases, with 18 bases between. Germline V gene lookup returns CDR1 KGHDR and CDR2 SFDVKD. CDR3 amino acids: CATGPGMLRTDTQYF. CDR3 DNA sequence: TGTGCCACCGGTCCAGGGATGCTGAGGACAGATACGCAGTATTTT.

The chain has TRBV6-6 and TRBJ1-1; 10 bases line up with TRBD1. Germline V gene sequence: CDR1 MNHNY, CDR2 SVGAGI (reference sequence). Losses at the gene ends were 8 bases for V and 4 bases for J; bases not matched to a gene: 10. This CDR3 has 15 amino acids. The CDR3 DNA reads TGTGCCAGCCGGGACCCGACAGGGGGCAGCACTGAAGCTTTCTTT. This translates into CASRDPTGGSTEAFF.

As regards this clone: The same CDR3 is also encoded by other DNA sequences in this sample. The V and J genes are TRBV5-1 and TRBJ2-3, with D perhaps matching TRBD1 (5 bases). The CDR3 has 14 residues. CDR1 is SGHRS, CDR2 YFSETQ, per germline. V was pared by 0 bases and J by 2 bases, with 7 bases between. DNA of the CDR3: TGCGCCAGCAGCTTGGGGGGCTACACAGATACGCAGTATTTT. Encoded protein: CASSLGGYTDTQYF.

The rearrangement links TRBV7-8 to TRBJ1-6; D uncertain. Trimming cost V 5 bases and J 6 bases, with 14 bases left between them. The V gene's germline CDR1 is SGHVS and CDR2 FQNEAQ. CDR3 size: 15 residues. CDR3 sequence reads: CASSPSHSPNSPLHF. The CDR3 coding sequence is TGTGCCAGCAGCCCCTCTCACAGCCCTAATTCACCCCTCCACTTT.